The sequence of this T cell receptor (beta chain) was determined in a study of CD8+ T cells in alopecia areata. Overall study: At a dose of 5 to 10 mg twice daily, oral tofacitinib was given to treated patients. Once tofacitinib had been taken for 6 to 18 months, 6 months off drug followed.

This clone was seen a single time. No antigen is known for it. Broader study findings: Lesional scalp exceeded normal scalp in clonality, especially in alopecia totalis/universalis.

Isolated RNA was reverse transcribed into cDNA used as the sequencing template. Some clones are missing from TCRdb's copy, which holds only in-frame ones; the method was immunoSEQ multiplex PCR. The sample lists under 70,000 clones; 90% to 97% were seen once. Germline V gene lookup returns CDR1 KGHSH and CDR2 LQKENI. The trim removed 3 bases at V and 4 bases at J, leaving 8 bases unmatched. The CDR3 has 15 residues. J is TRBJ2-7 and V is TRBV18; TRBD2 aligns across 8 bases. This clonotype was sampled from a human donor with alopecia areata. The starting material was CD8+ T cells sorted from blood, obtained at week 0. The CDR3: CASSPRDGRVYEQYF. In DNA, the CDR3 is TGTGCCAGCTCACCCCGGGACGGGAGGGTGTACGAGCAGTACTTC.